Sequencing of this T cell receptor beta chain was carried out in a study of blood T cell repertoires in COVID-19 (TCRdb year 2020). At the level of the whole study: The collaborator samples originated in the United States, Italy and Spain and spanned the acute and convalescent phases of COVID-19. The material from the prospective study consisted of cDNA or gDNA derived from T cells, B-cell-depleted T cells, or PBMCs. The dataset comprised deeply sampled blood TCRbeta repertoires from subjects exposed to, actively infected with, or recovered from COVID-19. A freely available public database, intended as a resource for researchers studying the immune response to SARS-CoV-2, is where the repertoires were released. The samples were drawn from two sources: the first 160 participants of the ongoing ImmuneRACE study, and 950 to 1,500 subjects contributed by 6 global collaborators. A de-identified subject ID, COVID-19 status, age in years and sex were almost always included in the sample metadata. Where HLA class I and class II types were available, the types were taken from metadata supplied by the sample provider, not from assay-based typing.

V and J lose 2 bases and 5 bases, and a span of 16 bases separates them. CDR1 and CDR2 were assigned from the germline V gene as SGHRS and YFSETQ. Spanning cysteine to phenylalanine, the CDR3 consists of 15 amino acids. CDR3 DNA is the only sequence kept; it has 45 bases, read in frame from the first base. Each collaborating institution followed its own protocols to collect whole blood in K2EDTA tubes. For TCRbeta analysis, collaborators shipped samples as frozen whole blood, isolated PBMCs, or DNA extracted from either of those sample types. As to this clone: Its antigen is currently not known. No clone much larger than this one lies a single base away; base qualities are absent.

The research as a whole found: The amount of clinical and demographic metadata varied by source and participant and was provided uncurated.

TCRbeta CDR3 regions were amplified from genomic DNA using the immunoSEQ Assay, a bias-controlled multiplex PCR. The original pipeline was this. The number of nucleated cells in each sample was estimated from the amplification of reference gene primers within the assay. Sequence reads were collapsed and filtered to measure the absolute abundance of every unique TCRbeta CDR3 rearrangement. For each sample, productive Simpson clonality was calculated as the square root of Simpson's diversity index across productive rearrangements. This immuneACCESS table, as held by TCRdb, lists in-frame sequences with V and J called but not all clones. Of the missing ones, under half trace to an unresolved V gene in checked studies; the others have no known cause. V and J calls plus clone size are reproduced from that table; the DNA served to infer D and trimming. For this sample the table gives fewer than 250,000 clones, of which approximately 82% were detected only once. The ten largest clones represent around 2% of the sample.

The material sequenced was peripheral blood. This clonotype originated in a woman at least 80 years old with acute or convalescent COVID-19. Here the chain combines TRBV5-1 and TRBJ1-1; the best D guess is TRBD1, with 6 bases matching. The DNA sequence is given as TGCGCCAGCAGCTTAACAGGGATTAGTGTTACTGAAGCTTTCTTT. Protein translation: CASSLTGISVTEAFF.